Reported below is one T cell receptor beta chain. The data were obtained in a study of shared clonotypes between healthy human individuals. Clones were read by immunoSEQ multiplex PCR, and TCRdb kept only the in-frame ones, dropping some. The data hold millions of clones, with 93% observed a single time. V shed 3 bases and J 2 bases; nucleotides not matched to a gene: 9. Germline CDR1 is KGHSH and CDR2 is LQKENI. There are 18 residues in the CDR3. The sequenced sample was naive CD4+ T cells from PBMCs. Noted subset: CD45RA+ positively selected. V usage is TRBV18 and J usage is TRBJ1-5, with 11 bases lining up with TRBD1. The sequence derives from a man aged 18 to 30 in good health. Some clones in this sample may be carry-over from other donors' samples. The CDR3 spells CASSPGQGARVGNQPQHF. The DNA for the CDR3 is TGTGCCAGCTCACCTGGACAGGGGGCAAGGGTAGGCAATCAGCCCCAGCATTTT.